The clone carrying this T cell receptor (beta chain) was detected only a few times. Its antigen is undetermined. The data belong to a study of neoadjuvant anti-PD-1 for oral cavity cancer. Study-level points and caveats: Treg/Th17 ratio rose with pretreatment blood and fell with post-treatment tumor TCRbeta clonality.

Stated time point: after neoadjuvant nivolumab, at surgical resection. PBMC libraries mostly used about 450 ng of input genomic DNA, with six replicates per sample. Profiled with immunoSEQ multiplex PCR; TCRdb holds only in-frame clones, not every one. Here the sample spans some 9,500 clones, around 68% being singletons. The TCR comes from a person aged 40 to 85 with oral cavity squamous cell carcinoma. This sample comprised PBMCs, obtained after nivolumab (anti-PD-1) treatment.

In DNA, the CDR3 is TGTGCCAGCAGCGCACTACAGGGGTCTAATGAAAAACTGTTTTTT. It codes for CASSALQGSNEKLFF. The chain couples TRBV9 to TRBJ1-4; 7 positions agree with TRBD1. The germline V gene encodes CDR1 SGDLS and CDR2 YYNGEE. V trimming: 3 bases; J trimming: 3 bases; junction bases outside the gene matches: 5. The CDR3 extends over 15 amino acids.